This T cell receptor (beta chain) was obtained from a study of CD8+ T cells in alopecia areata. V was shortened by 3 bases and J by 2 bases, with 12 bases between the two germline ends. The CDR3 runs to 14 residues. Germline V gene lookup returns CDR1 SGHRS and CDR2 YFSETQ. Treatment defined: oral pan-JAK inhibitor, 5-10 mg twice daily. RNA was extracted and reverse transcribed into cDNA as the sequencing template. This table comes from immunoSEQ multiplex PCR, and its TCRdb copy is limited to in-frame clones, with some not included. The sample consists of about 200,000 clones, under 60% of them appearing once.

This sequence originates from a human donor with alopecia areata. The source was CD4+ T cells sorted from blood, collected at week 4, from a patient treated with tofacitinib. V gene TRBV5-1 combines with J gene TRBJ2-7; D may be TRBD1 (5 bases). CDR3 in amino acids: CASSSQGITYEQYF. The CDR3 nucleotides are TGCGCCAGCAGCTCCCAGGGAATTACCTACGAGCAGTACTTC.